The 16 T cell receptor beta chains below all came from one sample that was sequenced in a study of CXCR3-negative and CXCR3-positive naive CD8 T cells. The authors made the TRB cDNA libraries by 5' RACE using UMI labels. TCRdb reanalyzed the 5' RACE reads and collapses them to one entry per CDR3 protein, without DNA. The sample table sets out 43,000 or so distinct CDR3 sequences. Specimen: naive CXCR3- CD8+ T cells from blood. Subset given: CD45RO-CCR7+CD27+CD95- naive CD8+ T cells lacking CXCR3 (TNR3-). These receptors were taken from a human donor in good health. Some clones in this sample may be carry-over from other donors' samples.

J is TRBJ1-1 and V is TRBV7-9. CDR3 size: 12 residues. Germline V gene data show CDR1 as SEHNR and CDR2 as FQNEAQ (reference sequence). This CDR3 reads CASSLDSPEAFF.

The V and J genes are TRBV29-1 and TRBJ2-3; TCRdb names TRBD2, which stays unverified in the absence of DNA. The CDR3 spans 17 residues. Germline V lookup: CDR1 SQVTM, CDR2 ANQGSEA. The CDR3 sequence: CSAASGRAGPNTDTQYF.

V is TRBV9 and J is TRBJ2-3; TCRdb names TRBD1, which stays unverified in the absence of DNA. Germline-derived CDR1 and CDR2 are SGDLS and YYNGEE. There are 14 residues in the CDR3. Here the CDR3 reads CASSVEAGTDTQYF.

V is TRBV15 and J is TRBJ2-5; TCRdb outputs TRBD1, but without DNA this stays unchecked. Per germline, CDR1 LNHNV and CDR2 YYDKDF (reference sequence). The CDR3 length is 17 residues. The CDR3 loop is CATSREQGWGFYNEQFF.

The genes are TRBV7-9 and TRBJ2-5; TCRdb returns TRBD2, unconfirmable since there is no DNA. The CDR3 sequence is 14 residues long. Germline assignment: CDR1 SEHNR and CDR2 FQNEAQ (reference sequence). The CDR3 here is CASSPRAVQETQYF.

The V and J genes are TRBV27 and TRBJ1-1; no DNA is available, so the TRBD1 call from TCRdb remains unchecked. Germline CDR1 and CDR2: MNHEY and SMNVEV (reference sequence). The CDR3 extends over 16 amino acids. The chain's CDR3 is CASSSVWTGANTEAFF.

This rearrangement joins TRBV9 to TRBJ2-2; the D call from TCRdb, TRBD1, cannot be confirmed without DNA. Germline V gene data show CDR1 as SGDLS and CDR2 as YYNGEE. CDR3 length equals 15 residues. The CDR3 region is CAGEPGTVGSGELFF.

V and J are TRBV7-9 and TRBJ1-2; as DNA is missing, the TRBD1 call by TCRdb cannot be tested. The CDR3 totals 11 residues. Per germline, CDR1 SEHNR and CDR2 FQNEAQ (reference sequence). CDR3 in amino acids: CASSVDTTDTF.

V usage is TRBV6-1 and J usage is TRBJ2-7; there is no DNA to check the TCRdb D call of TRBD2. Per the germline V gene, CDR1 is MNHNS and CDR2 is SASEGT. This CDR3 has 13 residues. The CDR3 here is CASRHDSSPEQYF.

This chain uses TRBV12-3 or TRBV12-4 with TRBJ1-6; TCRdb proposes TRBD1, but this gene call is untestable without DNA. This CDR3 is built from 15 residues. The CDR3 spells CASSWGRLPNSPLHF.

The chain joins TRBV7-8 to TRBJ2-1; with no DNA, the TCRdb D assignment of TRBD2 cannot be verified. This CDR3 is 16 amino acids long. In germline, CDR1 is SGHVS, CDR2 FQNEAQ. This chain's CDR3 is CASSHRGTSGDNEQFF. Together with reference TRBV7-8 and TRBJ2-1, the CDR3 gives the full variable domain: GAGVSQSPRYKVAKRGQDVALRCDPISGHVSLFWYQQALGQGPEFLTYFQNEAQLDKSGLPSDRFFAERPEGSVSTLKIQRTQQEDSAVYLCASSHRGTSGDNEQFFGPGTRLTVL.

The chain links TRBV29-1 to TRBJ2-7; TCRdb designates TRBD1, a call that cannot be tested without DNA. Germline V gives CDR1 SQVTM, CDR2 ANQGSEA. The CDR3 has 12 amino acids. The CDR3 protein is CSYRDRKHEQYF.

V and J are TRBV20-1 and TRBJ1-2; checking the TCRdb D call of TRBD1 is not possible without DNA. The CDR3 covers 13 residues. Germline assignment: CDR1 DFQATT and CDR2 SNEGSKA (reference sequence). CDR3 residues: CSVPGHEAYGYTF.

The chain links TRBV19 to TRBJ2-7; the TCRdb call, TRBD1, lacks DNA for checking. The CDR3 consists of 14 residues. CDR1 and CDR2 from the germline V gene are LNHDA and SQIVND (reference sequence). CDR3 sequence reads: CATRPGTGTYEQYF.

The chain combines TRBV21-1 with TRBJ2-7. TRBV21-1 is marked as a pseudogene. The CDR3 has 13 residues. The CDR3 sequence is CASTGPSSYEQYF.

The chain joins TRBV9 to TRBJ2-5; TCRdb indicates TRBD1, and absent DNA this call remains unverified. The CDR3 spans 15 residues. Germline V gene data show CDR1 as SGDLS and CDR2 as YYNGEE. CDR3 protein: CASSVEGTRGETQYF.